The rows below give T cell receptor beta chains drawn from one sample of a study of naive and memory T cell subsets. TCRdb reanalysed the UMI-ligation and nested PCR reads using MiXCR and keeps one entry per CDR3 protein. Of about 21,000 distinct CDR3 sequences listed, about 10% are singletons. The sample was central memory CD8+ T cells from blood. Source of these receptors: a human donor in good health. The CDR3 runs from the conserved cysteine through the conserved F or W. D genes are given only for firm matches. For some rows the clone size is stated as once, few or many, or as a class when expanded; others skip it.

J	size	V	D	DNA	CDR3
TRBJ2-1	-	TRBV15	TRBD2	TGTGCCACCAGCGTAGGGACTAGCGGGATGGGGCGCTCCTACAATGAGCAGTTCTTC	CATSVGTSGMGRSYNEQFF
TRBJ2-5	many	TRBV4-3	TRBD2	TGCGCCAGCAGCCAAGATGGGACTAGCGAACAAGAGACCCAGTACTTC	CASSQDGTSEQETQYF
TRBJ2-5	-	TRBV12-3/TRBV12-4	-	TGTGCCAGCAGTTTCGTTGGGGGACAAGAGACCCAGTACTTC	CASSFVGGQETQYF
TRBJ2-1	many	TRBV7-6	TRBD2	TGTGCCAGCAGCCTCTCTAGCGGGAGATTTGGGAGCTCCTACAATGAGCAGTTCTTC	CASSLSSGRFGSSYNEQFF
TRBJ2-1	-	TRBV27	-	TGTGCCAGCAGTTTATTCGCAAGAGGGTTTCCCAATGAGCAGTTCTTC	CASSLFARGFPNEQFF
TRBJ2-5	few	TRBV7-2	-	TGTGCCAGCAGCCTGAGACCTGATGCTAGACGGGAGACCCAGTACTTC	CASSLRPDARRETQYF
TRBJ2-1	-	TRBV6-6	-	TGTGCGACGGGACGGTTTTACAATGAGCAGTTCTTC	CATGRFYNEQFF
TRBJ2-7	once	TRBV2	-	TGTGCCAGCAGTTCTCCTTGCTCCCACTACGAGCAGTACTTC	CASSSPCSHYEQYF
TRBJ1-6	many	TRBV20-1	-	TGCAGTGCTAGAGGACCCAACTCCTATAATTCACCCCTCCACTTT	CSARGPNSYNSPLHF
TRBJ1-5	-	TRBV6-2/TRBV6-3	TRBD1	TGTGCCAGCAGCCCAAAAGGGACAGTCTTGTCACGGCCCCAGCATTTT	CASSPKGTVLSRPQHF
TRBJ2-1	few	TRBV20-1	-	TGCAGTGCTAGGGACGGGGGATTTGGACATGAGCAGTTCTTC	CSARDGGFGHEQFF
TRBJ1-1	medium-sized	TRBV11-2	-	TGTGCCAGCAGCTTAAATTGGGGGAATACTGAAGCTTTCTTT	CASSLNWGNTEAFF
TRBJ2-1	many	TRBV14	TRBD1	TGTGCCAGCAGCCTCCGGGACAGGGTCAATGAGCAGTTCTTC	CASSLRDRVNEQFF
TRBJ2-7	-	TRBV5-4	TRBD2	TGTGCCAGCAGCTCAACGCTAGCGGGAGATTCCTACGAGCAGTACTTC	CASSSTLAGDSYEQYF